The clone carrying this TCR beta chain was counted once. The sample is drawn from a study of cytomegalovirus exposure and HLA in healthy donors. V gave up 10 bases and J gave up 3 bases, with 15 bases separating them. CDR1 is MGHDK, CDR2 SYGVNS, per germline. The CDR3 has 13 residues. TCRdb's table, derived via immunoSEQ multiplex PCR, lists solely in-frame clones and lacks some. The table includes about 73,000 clones, around 95% detected once. This TCR was recovered from a man between 18 and 29 years old in good health and CMV-seronegative. The specimen sequenced was PBMCs. This chain links TRBV25-1 with TRBJ1-1, with a possible D match to TRBD1 (5 bases). In nucleotides, the CDR3 is TGTGCCACCGCTCTGACAGAGGACACTGAAGCTTTCTTT. This sequence encodes CATALTEDTEAFF.